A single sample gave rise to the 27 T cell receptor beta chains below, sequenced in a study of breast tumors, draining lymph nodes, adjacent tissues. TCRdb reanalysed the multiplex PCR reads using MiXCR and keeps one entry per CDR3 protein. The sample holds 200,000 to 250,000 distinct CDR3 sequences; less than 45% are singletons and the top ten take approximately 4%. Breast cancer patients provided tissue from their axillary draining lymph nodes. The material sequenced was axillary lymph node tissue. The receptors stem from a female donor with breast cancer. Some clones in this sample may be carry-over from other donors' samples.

CDR3 region: CASSSLAGGPLYNEQFF. The CDR3 bases are TGTGCCAGCAGTTCCCTAGCGGGAGGGCCGTTGTACAATGAGCAGTTCTTC. This chain links TRBV27 with TRBJ2-1; 12 bases are a match to TRBD2. Germline assignment: CDR1 MNHEY and CDR2 SMNVEV (reference sequence). With V trimmed by 4 bases and J by 4 bases, 8 bases remained unmatched. The CDR3 is 17 amino acids.

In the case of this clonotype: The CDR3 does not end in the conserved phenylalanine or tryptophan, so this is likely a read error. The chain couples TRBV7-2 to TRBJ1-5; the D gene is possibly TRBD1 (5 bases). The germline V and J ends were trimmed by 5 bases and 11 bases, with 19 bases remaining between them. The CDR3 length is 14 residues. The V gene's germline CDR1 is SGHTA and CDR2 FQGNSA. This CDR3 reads CASSPGSGRETQHL. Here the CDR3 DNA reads TGTGCCAGCAGCCCAGGGTCCGGGAGAGAGACCCAGCATCTT.

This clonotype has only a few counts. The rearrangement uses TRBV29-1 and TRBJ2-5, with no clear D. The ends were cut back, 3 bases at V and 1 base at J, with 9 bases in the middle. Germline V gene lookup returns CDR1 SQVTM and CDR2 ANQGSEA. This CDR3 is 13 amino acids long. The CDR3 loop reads CSVDGDTQETQYF. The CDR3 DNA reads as TGCAGCGTTGATGGTGACACCCAAGAGACCCAGTACTTC.

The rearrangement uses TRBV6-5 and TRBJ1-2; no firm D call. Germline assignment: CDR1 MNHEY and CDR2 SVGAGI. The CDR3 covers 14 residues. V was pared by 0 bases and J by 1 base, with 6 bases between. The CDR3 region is CASSYSTGNYGYTF. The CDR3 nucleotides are TGTGCCAGCAGTTACTCTACGGGTAACTATGGCTACACCTTC.

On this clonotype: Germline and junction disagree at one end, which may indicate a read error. CDR3 residues: CTSSQEVSSGRRSGANVLTF. The CDR3 DNA is TGCACCAGCAGCCAAGAAGTCAGCTCAGGGAGGCGCTCTGGGGCCAACGTCCTGACTTTC. The chain has TRBV4-3 and TRBJ2-6, with a tentative D call TRBD2 (6 bases). From germline, CDR1 is LGHNA and CDR2 YSLEER. The length of the CDR3 is 20 residues.

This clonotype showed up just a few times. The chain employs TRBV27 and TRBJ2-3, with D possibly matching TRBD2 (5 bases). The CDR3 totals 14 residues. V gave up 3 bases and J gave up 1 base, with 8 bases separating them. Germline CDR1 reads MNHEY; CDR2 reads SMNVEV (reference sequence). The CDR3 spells CASSFVGGTDTQYF. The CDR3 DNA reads TGTGCCAGCAGTTTTGTGGGAGGCACAGATACGCAGTATTTT.

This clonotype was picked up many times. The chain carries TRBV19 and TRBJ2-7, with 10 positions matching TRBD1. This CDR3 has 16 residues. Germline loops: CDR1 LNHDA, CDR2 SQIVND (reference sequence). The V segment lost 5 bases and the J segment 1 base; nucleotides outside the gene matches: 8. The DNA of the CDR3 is TGTGCCAGTAGTCCGTCCCGGGACAGGGGTTCCTACGAGCAGTACTTC. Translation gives CASSPSRDRGSYEQYF.

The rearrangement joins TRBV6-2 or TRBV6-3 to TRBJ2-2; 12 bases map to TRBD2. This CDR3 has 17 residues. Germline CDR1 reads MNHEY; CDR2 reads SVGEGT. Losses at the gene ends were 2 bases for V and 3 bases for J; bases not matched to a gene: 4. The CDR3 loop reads CASSYPSGGADTGELFF. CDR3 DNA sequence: TGTGCCAGCAGTTACCCTAGCGGGGGGGCCGACACCGGGGAGCTGTTTTTT.

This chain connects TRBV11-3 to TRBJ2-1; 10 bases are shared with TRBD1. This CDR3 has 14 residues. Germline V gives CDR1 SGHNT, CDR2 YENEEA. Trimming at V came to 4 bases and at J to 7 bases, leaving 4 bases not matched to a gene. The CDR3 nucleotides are TGTGCCAGCAGCTCGAGACAGGGGGCGAATGAGCAGTTCTTC. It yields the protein CASSSRQGANEQFF.

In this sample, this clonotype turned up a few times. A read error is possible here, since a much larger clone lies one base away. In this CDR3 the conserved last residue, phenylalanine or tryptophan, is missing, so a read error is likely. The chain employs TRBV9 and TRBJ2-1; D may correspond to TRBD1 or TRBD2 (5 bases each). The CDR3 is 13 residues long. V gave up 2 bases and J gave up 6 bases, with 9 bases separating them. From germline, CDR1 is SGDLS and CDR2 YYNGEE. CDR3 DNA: TGTGCCAGCAGCGTGGGACGCCGCAATGAGCAGTTCTCC. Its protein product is CASSVGRRNEQFS.

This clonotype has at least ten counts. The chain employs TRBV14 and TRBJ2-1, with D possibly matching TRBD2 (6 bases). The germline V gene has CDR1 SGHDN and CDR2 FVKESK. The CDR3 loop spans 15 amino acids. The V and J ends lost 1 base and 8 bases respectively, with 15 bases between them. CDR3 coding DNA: TGTGCCAGCAGCCAAGCCGGGACTCTGGGCCATGAGCAGTTCTTC. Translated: CASSQAGTLGHEQFF.

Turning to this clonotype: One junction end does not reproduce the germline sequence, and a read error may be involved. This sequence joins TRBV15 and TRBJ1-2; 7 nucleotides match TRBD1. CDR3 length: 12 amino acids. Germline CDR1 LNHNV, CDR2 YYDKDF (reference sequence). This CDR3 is CASSLTGSGYTF. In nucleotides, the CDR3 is TGTGCCAGCAGCCTGACAGGGAGCGGCTACACCTTC.

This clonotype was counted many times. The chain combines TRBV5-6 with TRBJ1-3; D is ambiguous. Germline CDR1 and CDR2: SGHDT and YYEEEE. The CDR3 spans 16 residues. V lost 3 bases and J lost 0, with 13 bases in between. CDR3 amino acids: CASSYSFEISGNTIYF. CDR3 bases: TGTGCCAGCAGCTATTCCTTTGAGATCTCTGGAAACACCATATATTTT.

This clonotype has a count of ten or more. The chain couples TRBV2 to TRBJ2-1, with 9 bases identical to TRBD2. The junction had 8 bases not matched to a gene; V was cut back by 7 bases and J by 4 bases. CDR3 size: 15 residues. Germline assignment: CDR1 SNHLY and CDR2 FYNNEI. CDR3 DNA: TGTGCCAGCAACGTGAAGCGGGGGGAATACAATGAGCAGTTCTTC. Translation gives CASNVKRGEYNEQFF.

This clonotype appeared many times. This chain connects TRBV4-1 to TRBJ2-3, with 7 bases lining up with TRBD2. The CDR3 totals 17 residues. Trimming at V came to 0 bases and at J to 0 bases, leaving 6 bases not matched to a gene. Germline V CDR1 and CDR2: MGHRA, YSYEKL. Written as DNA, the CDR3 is TGCGCCAGCAGCCAAGATATTGCTAGCGGAAGCACAGATACGCAGTATTTT. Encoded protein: CASSQDIASGSTDTQYF.

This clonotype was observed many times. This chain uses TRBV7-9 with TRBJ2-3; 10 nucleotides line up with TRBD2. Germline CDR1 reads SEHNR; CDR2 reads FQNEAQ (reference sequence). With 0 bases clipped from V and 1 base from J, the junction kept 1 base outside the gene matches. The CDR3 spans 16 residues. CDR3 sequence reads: CASSLALAGGTDTQYF. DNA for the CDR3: TGTGCCAGCAGCTTAGCCCTAGCGGGGGGCACAGATACGCAGTATTTT. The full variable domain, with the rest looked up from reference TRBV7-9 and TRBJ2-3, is DTGVSQNPRHKITKRGQNVTFRCDPISEHNRLYWYRQTLGQGPEFLTYFQNEAQLEKSRLLSDRFSAERPKGSFSTLEIQRTEQGDSAMYLCASSLALAGGTDTQYFGPGTRLTVL.

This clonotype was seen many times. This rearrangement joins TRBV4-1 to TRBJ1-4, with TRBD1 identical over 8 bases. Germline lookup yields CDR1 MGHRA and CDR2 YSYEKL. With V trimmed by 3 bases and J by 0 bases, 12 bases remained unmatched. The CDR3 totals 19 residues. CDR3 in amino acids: CASSQPGTGLFATNEKLFF. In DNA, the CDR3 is TGCGCCAGCAGCCAGCCCGGGACAGGCTTATTCGCAACTAATGAAAAACTGTTTTTT.

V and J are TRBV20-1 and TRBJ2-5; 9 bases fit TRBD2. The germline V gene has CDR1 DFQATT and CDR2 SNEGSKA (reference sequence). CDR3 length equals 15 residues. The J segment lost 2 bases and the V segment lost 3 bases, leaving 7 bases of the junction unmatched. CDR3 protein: CSAREGLAPQETQYF. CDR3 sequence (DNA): TGCAGTGCTAGGGAGGGACTAGCCCCGCAAGAGACCCAGTACTTC.

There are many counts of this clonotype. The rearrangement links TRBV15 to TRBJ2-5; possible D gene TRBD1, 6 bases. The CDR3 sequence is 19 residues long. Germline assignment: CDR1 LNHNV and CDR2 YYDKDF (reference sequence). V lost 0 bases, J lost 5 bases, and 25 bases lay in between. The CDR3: CATSRDQGTSPGRRETQYF. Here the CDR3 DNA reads TGTGCCACCAGCAGAGATCAAGGGACATCCCCGGGACGCCGGGAGACCCAGTACTTC.

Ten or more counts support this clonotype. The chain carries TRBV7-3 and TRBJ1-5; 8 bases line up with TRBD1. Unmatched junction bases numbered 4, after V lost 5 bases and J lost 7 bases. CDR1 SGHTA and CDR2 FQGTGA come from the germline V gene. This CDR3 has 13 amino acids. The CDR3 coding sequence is TGTGCCAGCAGCCTACAGGGGGGACAGCCCCAGCATTTT. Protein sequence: CASSLQGGQPQHF.

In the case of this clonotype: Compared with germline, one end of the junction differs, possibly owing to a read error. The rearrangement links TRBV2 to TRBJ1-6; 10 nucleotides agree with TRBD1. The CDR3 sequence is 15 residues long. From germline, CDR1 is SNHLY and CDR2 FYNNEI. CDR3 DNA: TGTGCCACCAGTGACCCGACAGGGGGCGATTCACCCCTCCACTTT. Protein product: CATSDPTGGDSPLHF.

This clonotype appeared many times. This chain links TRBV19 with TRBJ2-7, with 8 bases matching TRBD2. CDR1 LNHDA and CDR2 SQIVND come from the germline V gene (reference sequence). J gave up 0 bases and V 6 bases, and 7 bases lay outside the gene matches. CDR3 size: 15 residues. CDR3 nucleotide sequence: TGTGCCAGTAGCTATTTAGCGGGAAGCTCCTACGAGCAGTACTTC. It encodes CASSYLAGSSYEQYF.

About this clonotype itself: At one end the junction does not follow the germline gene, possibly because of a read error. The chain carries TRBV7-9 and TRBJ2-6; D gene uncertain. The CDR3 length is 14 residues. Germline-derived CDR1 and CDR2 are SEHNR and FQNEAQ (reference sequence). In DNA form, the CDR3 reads TGTGCCAGCAGTGGTGTCAGTGGGGACAACGTCCTGACTTTC. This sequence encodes CASSGVSGDNVLTF.

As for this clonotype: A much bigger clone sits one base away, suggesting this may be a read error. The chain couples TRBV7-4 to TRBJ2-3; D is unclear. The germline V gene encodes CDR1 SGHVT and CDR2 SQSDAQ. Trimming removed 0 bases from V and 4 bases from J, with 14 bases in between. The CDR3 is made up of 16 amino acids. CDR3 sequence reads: CASSLALAPFADTQYF. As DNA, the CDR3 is TGTGCCAGCAGCTTAGCTCTGGCGCCGTTCGCAGATACGCAGTATTTT. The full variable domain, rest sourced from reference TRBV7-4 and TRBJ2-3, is GAGVSQSPRYKVAKRGRDVALRCDSISGHVTLYWYRQTLGQGSEVLTYSQSDAQRDKSGRPSGRFSAERPERSVSTLKIQRTEQGDSAVYLCASSLALAPFADTQYFGPGTRLTVL.

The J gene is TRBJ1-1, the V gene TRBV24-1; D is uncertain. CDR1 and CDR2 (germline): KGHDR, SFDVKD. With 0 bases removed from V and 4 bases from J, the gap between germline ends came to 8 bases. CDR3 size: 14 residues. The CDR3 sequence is CATSDLFALTEAFF. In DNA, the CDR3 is TGTGCCACCAGTGATTTGTTTGCCCTCACTGAAGCTTTCTTT.

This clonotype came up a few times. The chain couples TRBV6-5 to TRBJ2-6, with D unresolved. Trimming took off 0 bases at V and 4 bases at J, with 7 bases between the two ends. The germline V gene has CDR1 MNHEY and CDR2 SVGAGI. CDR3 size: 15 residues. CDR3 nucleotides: TGTGCCAGCAGTTACTCAACTGCCGGGGCCAACGTCCTGACTTTC. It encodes CASSYSTAGANVLTF.

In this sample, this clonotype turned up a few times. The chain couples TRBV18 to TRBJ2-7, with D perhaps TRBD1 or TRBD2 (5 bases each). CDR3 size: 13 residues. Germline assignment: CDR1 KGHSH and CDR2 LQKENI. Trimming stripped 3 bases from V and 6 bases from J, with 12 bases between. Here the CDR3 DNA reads TGTGCCAGCTCACCTTCGGGGCAGGGCGAGCAGTACTTC. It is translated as CASSPSGQGEQYF.